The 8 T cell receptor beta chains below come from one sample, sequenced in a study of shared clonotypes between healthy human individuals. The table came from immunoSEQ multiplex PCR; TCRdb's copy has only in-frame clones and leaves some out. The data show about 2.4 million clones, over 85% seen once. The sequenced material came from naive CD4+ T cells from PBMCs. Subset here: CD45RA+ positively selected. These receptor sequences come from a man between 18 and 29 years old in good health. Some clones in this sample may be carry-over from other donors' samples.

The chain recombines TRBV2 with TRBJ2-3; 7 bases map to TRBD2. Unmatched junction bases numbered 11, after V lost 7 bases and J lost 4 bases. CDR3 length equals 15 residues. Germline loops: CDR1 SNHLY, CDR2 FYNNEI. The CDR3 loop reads CASKLQRDLPDTQYF. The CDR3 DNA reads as TGTGCCAGCAAGCTTCAGCGGGACCTCCCAGATACGCAGTATTTT.

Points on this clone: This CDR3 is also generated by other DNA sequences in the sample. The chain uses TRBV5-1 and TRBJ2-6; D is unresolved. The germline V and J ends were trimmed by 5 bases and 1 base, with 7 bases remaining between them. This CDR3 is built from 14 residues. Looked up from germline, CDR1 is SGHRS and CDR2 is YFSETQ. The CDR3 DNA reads TGCGCCAGCAGTCCAGAGTCTGGGGCCAACGTCCTGACTTTC. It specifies CASSPESGANVLTF.

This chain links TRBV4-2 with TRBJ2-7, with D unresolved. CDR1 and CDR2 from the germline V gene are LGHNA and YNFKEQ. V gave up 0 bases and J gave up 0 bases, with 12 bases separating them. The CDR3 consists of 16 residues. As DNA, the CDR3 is TGTGCCAGCAGCCAAGATTTCCGACGGAGCTCCTACGAGCAGTACTTC. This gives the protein CASSQDFRRSSYEQYF.

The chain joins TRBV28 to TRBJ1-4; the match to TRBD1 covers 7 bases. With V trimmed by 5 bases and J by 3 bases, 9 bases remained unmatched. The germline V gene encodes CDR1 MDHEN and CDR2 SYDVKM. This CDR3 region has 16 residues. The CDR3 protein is CASSHRQGGSNEKLFF. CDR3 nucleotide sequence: TGTGCCAGCAGTCATCGACAGGGTGGGTCTAATGAAAAACTGTTTTTT.

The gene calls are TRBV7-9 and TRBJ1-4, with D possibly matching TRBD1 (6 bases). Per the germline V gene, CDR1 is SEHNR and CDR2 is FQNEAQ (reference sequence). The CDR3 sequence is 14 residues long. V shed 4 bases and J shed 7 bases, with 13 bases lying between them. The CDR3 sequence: CASSYPGHFEKLFF. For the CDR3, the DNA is TGTGCCAGCAGCTATCCGGGACATTTTGAAAAACTGTTTTTT. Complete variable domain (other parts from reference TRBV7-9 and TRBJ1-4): DTGVSQNPRHKITKRGQNVTFRCDPISEHNRLYWYRQTLGQGPEFLTYFQNEAQLEKSRLLSDRFSAERPKGSFSTLEIQRTEQGDSAMYLCASSYPGHFEKLFFGSGTQLSVL.

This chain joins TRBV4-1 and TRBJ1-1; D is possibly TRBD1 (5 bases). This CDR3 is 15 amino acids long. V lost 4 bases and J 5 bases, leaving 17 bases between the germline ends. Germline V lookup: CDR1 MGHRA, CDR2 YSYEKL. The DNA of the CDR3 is TGCGCCAGCAGCCGACCGGAGGGGCGCGGAACTGAAGCTTTCTTT. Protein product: CASSRPEGRGTEAFF.

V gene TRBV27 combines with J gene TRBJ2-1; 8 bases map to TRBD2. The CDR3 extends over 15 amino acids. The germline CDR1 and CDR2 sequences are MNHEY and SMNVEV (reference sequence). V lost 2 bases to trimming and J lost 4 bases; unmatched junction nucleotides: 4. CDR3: CASSLSGSTYNEQFF. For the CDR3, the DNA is TGTGCCAGCAGTTTAAGCGGGAGCACGTACAATGAGCAGTTCTTC.

The CDR3 spells CASSGTGFDEQFF. The CDR3 region has the DNA TGTGCCAGCAGCGGGACAGGGTTCGATGAGCAGTTCTTC. This rearrangement joins TRBV27 to TRBJ2-1; 9 bases align to TRBD1. V gave up 6 bases and J gave up 8 bases; unmatched junction bases: 5. Looked up from germline, CDR1 is MNHEY and CDR2 is SMNVEV (reference sequence). This CDR3 is built from 13 residues.